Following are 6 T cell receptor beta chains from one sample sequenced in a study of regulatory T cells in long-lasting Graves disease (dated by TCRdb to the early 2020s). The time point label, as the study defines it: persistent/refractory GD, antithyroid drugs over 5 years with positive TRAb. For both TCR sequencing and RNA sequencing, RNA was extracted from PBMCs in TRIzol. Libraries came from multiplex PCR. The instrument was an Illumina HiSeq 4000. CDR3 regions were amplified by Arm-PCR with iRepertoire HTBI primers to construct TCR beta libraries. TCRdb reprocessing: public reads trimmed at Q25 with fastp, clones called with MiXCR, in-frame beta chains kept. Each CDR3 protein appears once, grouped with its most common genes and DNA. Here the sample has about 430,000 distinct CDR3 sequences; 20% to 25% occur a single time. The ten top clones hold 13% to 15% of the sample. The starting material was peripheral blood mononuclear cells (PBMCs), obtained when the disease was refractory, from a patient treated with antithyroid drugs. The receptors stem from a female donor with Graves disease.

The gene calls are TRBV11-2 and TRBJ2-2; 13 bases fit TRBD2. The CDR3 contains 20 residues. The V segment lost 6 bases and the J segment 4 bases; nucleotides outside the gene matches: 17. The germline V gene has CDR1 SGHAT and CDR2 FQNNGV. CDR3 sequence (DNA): TGTGCCAGCAGAAGTTCTGGACTAGCGGGAGTTTTAGGGGGCACCGGGGAGCTGTTTTTT. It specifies CASRSSGLAGVLGGTGELFF.

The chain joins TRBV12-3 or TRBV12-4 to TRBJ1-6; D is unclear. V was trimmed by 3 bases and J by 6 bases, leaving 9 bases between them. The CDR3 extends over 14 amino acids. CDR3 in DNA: TGTGCCAGCAGTTTTGGGCAGAGTAATTCACCCCTCCACTTT. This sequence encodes CASSFGQSNSPLHF.

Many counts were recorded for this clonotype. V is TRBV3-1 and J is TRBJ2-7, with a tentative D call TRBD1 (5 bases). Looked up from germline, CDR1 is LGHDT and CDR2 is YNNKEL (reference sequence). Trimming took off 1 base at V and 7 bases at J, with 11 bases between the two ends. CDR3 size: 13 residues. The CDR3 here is CASSQGPGPEQYF. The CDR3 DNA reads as TGTGCCAGCAGCCAAGGACCAGGGCCTGAGCAGTACTTC.

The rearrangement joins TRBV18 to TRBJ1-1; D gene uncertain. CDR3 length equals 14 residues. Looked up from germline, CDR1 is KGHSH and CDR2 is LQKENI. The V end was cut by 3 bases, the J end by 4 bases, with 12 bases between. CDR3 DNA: TGTGCCAGCTCACCTTCCGGGCGCCCCACTGAAGCTTTCTTT. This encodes CASSPSGRPTEAFF.

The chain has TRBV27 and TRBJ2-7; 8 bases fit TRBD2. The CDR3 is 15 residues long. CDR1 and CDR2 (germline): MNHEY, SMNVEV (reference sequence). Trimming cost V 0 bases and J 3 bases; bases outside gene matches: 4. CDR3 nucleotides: TGTGCCAGCAGTTTATCCCCCGGGAGGGTCTACGAGCAGTACTTC. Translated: CASSLSPGRVYEQYF.

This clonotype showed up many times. The CDR3 sequence: CASRTYAVNTGELFF. The DNA for the CDR3 is TGTGCCAGTCGGACATACGCTGTGAACACCGGGGAGCTGTTTTTT. This chain joins TRBV28 and TRBJ2-2, with D possibly matching TRBD1 (5 bases). Germline values: CDR1 MDHEN, CDR2 SYDVKM. Trimming took off 9 bases at V and 1 base at J, with 15 bases between the two ends. The CDR3 runs 15 residues. The entire variable domain, with the rest obtained from reference TRBV28 and TRBJ2-2, is as follows: DVKVTQSSRYLVKRTGEKVFLECVQDMDHENMFWYRQDPGLGLRLIYFSYDVKMKEKGDIPEGYSVSREKKERFSLILESASTNQTSMYLCASRTYAVNTGELFFGEGSRLTVL.